The 20 T cell receptor beta chains listed next were all sequenced from one sample in a study of T cells after yellow fever vaccination. TCRdb independently ran MiXCR on the 5' RACE reads; one entry per CDR3 protein. The sample holds some 250,000 distinct CDR3 sequences, approximately 3.5% seen once. Sequences were derived from PBMCs, sampled 15 days after the yellow fever booster vaccination. Receptor source: a man aged 18-30 years who received the YFV17D yellow fever vaccine.

In this sample, this clonotype turned up once. The gene calls are TRBV5-1 and TRBJ2-1; D uncertain. The germline V and J ends were trimmed by 3 bases and 0 bases, with 13 bases remaining between them. Germline V gene data show CDR1 as SGHRS and CDR2 as YFSETQ. The CDR3 length is 16 residues. CDR3 bases: TGCGCCAGCAGCTCCCCGGTGGTTAGCTCCTACAATGAGCAGTTCTTC. Encoded protein: CASSSPVVSSYNEQFF. Combining the CDR3 with reference TRBV5-1 and TRBJ2-1 gives the whole variable domain KAGVTQTPRYLIKTRGQQVTLSCSPISGHRSVSWYQQTPGQGLQFLFEYFSETQRNKGNFPGRFSGRQFSNSRSEMNVSTLELGDSALYLCASSSPVVSSYNEQFFGPGTRLTVL.

Many counts were recorded for this clonotype. The chain links TRBV6-5 to TRBJ2-1; TRBD2 is a possible D gene (5 bases). CDR1 MNHEY and CDR2 SVGAGI come from the germline V gene. V was clipped by 5 bases and J by 5 bases, with 13 bases between them. The CDR3 runs to 14 residues. This chain's CDR3 is CASSARQEDNEQFF. The CDR3 DNA reads as TGTGCCAGCAGTGCAAGGCAGGAGGACAATGAGCAGTTCTTC.

This clonotype was counted many times. V usage is TRBV3-1 and J usage is TRBJ1-4, with D maybe TRBD1 (5 bases). The CDR3 extends over 17 amino acids. The V gene's germline CDR1 is LGHDT and CDR2 YNNKEL (reference sequence). Trimming pared 1 base from V and 7 bases from J, leaving 19 bases between. The CDR3 here is CASSQAPGRGDSEKLFF. The CDR3 bases are TGTGCCAGCAGCCAAGCCCCGGGAAGGGGCGATAGTGAAAAACTGTTTTTT.

The sample holds many counts of this clonotype. This chain links TRBV29-1 with TRBJ1-1, with no clear D. Germline V CDR1 and CDR2: SQVTM, ANQGSEA. The length of the CDR3 is 13 residues. The V end was cut by 6 bases, the J end by 1 base, with 12 bases between. The CDR3 DNA follows: TGCAGCGTGGGTGTAACACGGAACACTGAAGCTTTCTTT. Translating it yields CSVGVTRNTEAFF.

This clonotype has at least ten counts. This sequence joins TRBV5-1 and TRBJ1-2; TRBD1 agrees at 9 bases. Losses at the gene ends were 3 bases for V and 2 bases for J; bases not matched to a gene: 5. The CDR3 runs to 15 residues. Germline V gives CDR1 SGHRS, CDR2 YFSETQ. CDR3: CASSSTGTGNYGYTF. The CDR3 bases are TGCGCCAGCAGCTCCACCGGGACAGGGAACTATGGCTACACCTTC.

This clonotype was recorded many times. V gene TRBV30 combines with J gene TRBJ1-2; D uncertain. Trimming cost V 3 bases and J 7 bases, with 18 bases left between them. The CDR3 consists of 14 residues. From germline, CDR1 is GTSNPN and CDR2 SVGIG (reference sequence). CDR3 coding DNA: TGTGCCTGGAGCGCGAGGGTCGCAGGCGGTGGCTACACCTTC. Residues: CAWSARVAGGGYTF.

This clonotype was recorded many times. V usage is TRBV5-1 and J usage is TRBJ2-5; D call uncertain. The CDR3 totals 15 residues. V gave up 1 base and J gave up 2 bases, with 12 bases separating them. Germline V gives CDR1 SGHRS, CDR2 YFSETQ. The DNA of the CDR3 is TGCGCCAGCAGCTTGTTCCAGACTCGGCAAGAGACCCAGTACTTC. Translating it yields CASSLFQTRQETQYF.

This clonotype was seen only a few times. The chain links TRBV7-2 to TRBJ2-7; D is unclear. Germline lookup yields CDR1 SGHTA and CDR2 FQGNSA. The CDR3 extends over 14 amino acids. Trimming took off 5 bases at V and 3 bases at J, with 14 bases between the two ends. The CDR3 nucleotides read TGTGCCAGCAGCCTGTGGTTAGGGAACTACGAGCAGTACGTC. It encodes CASSLWLGNYEQYV.

This clonotype showed up many times. The chain couples TRBV6-2 or TRBV6-3 to TRBJ2-7; maybe TRBD2 (5 bases). This CDR3 is built from 15 residues. Germline CDR1 reads MNHEY; CDR2 reads SVGEGT. V was shortened by 6 bases and J by 3 bases, with 18 bases between the two germline ends. The CDR3 nucleotides read TGTGCCAGCAGGGGAGTAGCTCGGAACTACTACGAGCAGTACGTC. Amino acids: CASRGVARNYYEQYV.

Concerning this clonotype itself: This clone may be a read error of a much larger clone one base away. The chain couples TRBV12-3 or TRBV12-4 to TRBJ2-3; no clear D gene. The CDR3 is 14 amino acids. Written as DNA, the CDR3 is TGTGCCAGCTCCCAGCTGCCTTCCACAGATACGCAGTTTTTT. It is translated as CASSQLPSTDTQFF.

This clonotype occurred many times. V is TRBV7-2 and J is TRBJ2-5; TRBD2 matches 7 bases. CDR1 SGHTA and CDR2 FQGNSA come from the germline V gene. CDR3 size: 14 residues. V lost 5 bases and J lost 2; bases outside the gene matches: 5. Here the CDR3 reads CASSPGLVQETQYF. In nucleotides, the CDR3 is TGTGCCAGCAGCCCCGGACTAGTGCAAGAGACCCAGTACTTC.

This clonotype was observed at least ten times. The V and J genes are TRBV4-2 and TRBJ2-1; the match to TRBD2 covers 9 bases. The germline V gene has CDR1 LGHNA and CDR2 YNFKEQ. V shed 4 bases and J 4 bases; nucleotides not matched to a gene: 8. This CDR3 contains 16 residues. As DNA, the CDR3 is TGTGCCAGCAGCCTACTTAGCGGGGGCGCGTACAATGAGCAGTTCTTC. It translates to CASSLLSGGAYNEQFF.

About this clonotype: This clone may be a read error of a much larger clone one base away. It is likely a read error, because the conserved phenylalanine at the end of the CDR3 is missing. The chain joins TRBV6-1 to TRBJ1-2, with D hard to call. The CDR3 sequence is 13 residues long. Germline V gene data show CDR1 as MNHNS and CDR2 as SASEGT. V lost 5 bases and J lost 6, with 13 bases in between. CDR3 residues: CASSTWQIDGYTI. The CDR3 DNA is TGTGCCAGCAGTACGTGGCAGATTGATGGCTACACCATC.

This clonotype has ten or more counts. The chain recombines TRBV5-1 with TRBJ2-5; perhaps D is TRBD1 or TRBD2 (6 bases each). Trimming cost V 4 bases and J 5 bases, with 18 bases left between them. The CDR3 is 15 residues long. Germline loops: CDR1 SGHRS, CDR2 YFSETQ. CDR3 amino acids: CASSPEGGQLETQYF. The CDR3 bases are TGCGCCAGCAGCCCGGAGGGCGGACAGCTGGAGACCCAGTACTTC. Variable domain in full (rest from reference TRBV5-1 and TRBJ2-5): KAGVTQTPRYLIKTRGQQVTLSCSPISGHRSVSWYQQTPGQGLQFLFEYFSETQRNKGNFPGRFSGRQFSNSRSEMNVSTLELGDSALYLCASSPEGGQLETQYFGPGTRLLVL.

Many counts were recorded for this clonotype. One junction end disagrees with the germline gene, perhaps due to a read error. V usage is TRBV7-3 and J usage is TRBJ1-5; D remains unclear. This CDR3 spans 10 amino acids. CDR1 is SGHTA and CDR2 is FQGTGA in the germline V gene. CDR3 amino acids: CASSLRAINF. The DNA for the CDR3 is TGTGCCAGCAGCTTAAGGGCCATAAATTTT.

This clonotype was recorded many times. This chain joins TRBV20-1 and TRBJ2-5; 9 bases are shared with TRBD2. CDR3 length: 14 amino acids. In germline, CDR1 is DFQATT, CDR2 SNEGSKA (reference sequence). Trimming at V came to 4 bases and at J to 2 bases, leaving 5 bases not matched to a gene. CDR3 region: CSANSGGLQETQYF. The CDR3 region has the DNA TGCAGTGCTAATAGCGGGGGACTACAAGAGACCCAGTACTTC.

As for this clonotype: A much bigger clone sits one base away, suggesting this may be a read error. The chain joins TRBV6-6 to TRBJ2-7; TRBD1 matches at 7 bases. The germline V gene encodes CDR1 MNHNY and CDR2 SVGAGI (reference sequence). This CDR3 comprises 11 residues. The CDR3 here is CASTWTGGLEF. DNA for the CDR3: TGTGCCAGCACCTGGACAGGAGGCCTTGAGTTC.

Many counts were recorded for this clonotype. The junction departs from the called germline gene at one end, perhaps through a read error. The chain carries TRBV5-4 and TRBJ2-5; TRBD1 aligns across 7 bases. The CDR3 spans 14 residues. Per the germline V gene, CDR1 is SGHNT and CDR2 is YYREEE (reference sequence). CDR3 loop: CASSLRTGQETQYF. CDR3 DNA sequence: TGCGCCAGCAGCTTAAGGACAGGACAAGAGACCCAGTACTTC.

This clonotype was detected ten times or more. The chain carries TRBV5-1 and TRBJ2-3; possible D gene TRBD1, 6 bases. CDR3 length: 16 residues. Germline V gives CDR1 SGHRS, CDR2 YFSETQ. Trimming left V 3 bases short and J 0 bases short, with 14 bases between. The CDR3 nucleotides read TGCGCCAGCAGCTCGAATCCGGGACATAGCACAGATACGCAGTATTTT. Translating gives CASSSNPGHSTDTQYF.

The table lists this clonotype with many counts. V gene TRBV7-3 combines with J gene TRBJ1-2; D is unclear. The CDR3 extends over 15 amino acids. V gave up 5 bases and J gave up 5 bases, with 18 bases separating them. Germline CDR1 SGHTA, CDR2 FQGTGA. The CDR3 here is CASSPSSTSTYGYTF. The CDR3 DNA reads as TGTGCCAGCAGCCCCTCCTCGACCTCAACTTATGGCTACACCTTC.